Listed here is a single T cell receptor beta chain. As yet, its antigen is unknown. Sequenced by immunoSEQ multiplex PCR; TCRdb stores in-frame clones only, minus some. This table holds about 140,000 clones, approximately 90% found once. V was trimmed by 4 bases and J by 6 bases, leaving 21 bases between them. The CDR3 totals 17 residues. Germline CDR1 reads LNHDA; CDR2 reads SQIVND (reference sequence). These data come from a study of T cell responses to AZD1222 COVID-19 vaccine. Study-wide findings and caveats: AZD1222 recipients seropositive at baseline numbered only six. Vaccine-associated CD4 TCRs spanned spike, dominant at 160-218 and 743-854.

This specimen was peripheral blood, taken 28 days after the second AZD1222 dose. This sequence joins TRBV19 and TRBJ1-4; D is undetermined. This receptor was taken from an adult who received the AZD1222 COVID-19 vaccine. The CDR3 loop is CASSSTVKAAEDEKLFF. CDR3 bases: TGTGCCAGTAGTAGTACGGTTAAGGCGGCAGAAGATGAAAAACTGTTTTTT.